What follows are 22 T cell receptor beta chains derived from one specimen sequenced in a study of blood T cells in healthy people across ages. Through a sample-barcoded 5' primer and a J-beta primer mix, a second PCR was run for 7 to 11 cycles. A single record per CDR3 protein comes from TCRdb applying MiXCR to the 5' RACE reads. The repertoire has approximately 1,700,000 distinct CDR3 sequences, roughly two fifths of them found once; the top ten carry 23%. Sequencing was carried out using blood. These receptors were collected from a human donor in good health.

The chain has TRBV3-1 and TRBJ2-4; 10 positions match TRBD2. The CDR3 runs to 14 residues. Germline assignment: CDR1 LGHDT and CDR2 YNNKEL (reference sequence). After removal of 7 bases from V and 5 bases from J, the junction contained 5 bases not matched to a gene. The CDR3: CASKERGGQNIQYF. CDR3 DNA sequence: TGTGCCAGCAAAGAGCGGGGGGGCCAAAACATTCAGTACTTC.

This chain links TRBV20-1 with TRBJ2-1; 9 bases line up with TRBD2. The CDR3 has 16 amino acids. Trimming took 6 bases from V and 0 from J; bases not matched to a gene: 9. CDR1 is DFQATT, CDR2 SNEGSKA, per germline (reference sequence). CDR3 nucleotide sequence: TGCAGTGCGCGGCGGGGGGGCTTCGACTCCTACAATGAGCAGTTCTTC. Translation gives CSARRGGFDSYNEQFF.

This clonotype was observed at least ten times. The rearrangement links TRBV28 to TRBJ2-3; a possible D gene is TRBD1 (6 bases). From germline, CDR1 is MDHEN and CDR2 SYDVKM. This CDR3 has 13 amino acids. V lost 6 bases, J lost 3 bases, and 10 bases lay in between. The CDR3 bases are TGTGCCAGCAGAGAGACAGGAACAGATACGCAGTATTTT. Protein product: CASRETGTDTQYF.

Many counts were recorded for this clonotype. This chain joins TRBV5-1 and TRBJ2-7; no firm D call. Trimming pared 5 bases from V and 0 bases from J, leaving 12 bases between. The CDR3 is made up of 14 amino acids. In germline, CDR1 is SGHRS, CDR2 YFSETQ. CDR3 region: CASRLGTGSYEQYF. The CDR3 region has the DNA TGCGCCAGCAGACTGGGTACCGGCTCCTACGAGCAGTACTTC.

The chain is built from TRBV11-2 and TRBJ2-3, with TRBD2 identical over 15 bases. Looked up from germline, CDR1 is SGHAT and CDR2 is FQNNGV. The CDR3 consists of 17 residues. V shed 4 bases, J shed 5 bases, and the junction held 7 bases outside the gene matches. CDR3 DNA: TGTGCCAGCAGCTGGGGACTAGCGGGGGGTACGAGAGATACGCAGTATTTT. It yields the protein CASSWGLAGGTRDTQYF. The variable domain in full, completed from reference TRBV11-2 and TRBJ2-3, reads EAGVAQSPRYKIIEKRQSVAFWCNPISGHATLYWYQQILGQGPKLLIQFQNNGVVDDSQLPKDRFSAERLKGVDSTLKIQPAKLEDSAVYLCASSWGLAGGTRDTQYFGPGTRLTVL.

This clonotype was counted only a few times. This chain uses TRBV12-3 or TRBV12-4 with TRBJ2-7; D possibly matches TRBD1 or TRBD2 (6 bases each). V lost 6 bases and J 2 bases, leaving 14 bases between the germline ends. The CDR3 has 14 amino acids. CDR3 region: CASSTAGHPYEQYF. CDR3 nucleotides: TGTGCCAGCAGCACGGCGGGACACCCCTACGAGCAGTACTTC.

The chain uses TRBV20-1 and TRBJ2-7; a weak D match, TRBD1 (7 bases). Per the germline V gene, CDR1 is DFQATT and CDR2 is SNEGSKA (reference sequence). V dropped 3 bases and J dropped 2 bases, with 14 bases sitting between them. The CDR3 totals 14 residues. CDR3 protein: CSASPTGEAYEQYF. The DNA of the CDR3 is TGCAGTGCTAGCCCTACAGGGGAGGCCTACGAGCAGTACTTC.

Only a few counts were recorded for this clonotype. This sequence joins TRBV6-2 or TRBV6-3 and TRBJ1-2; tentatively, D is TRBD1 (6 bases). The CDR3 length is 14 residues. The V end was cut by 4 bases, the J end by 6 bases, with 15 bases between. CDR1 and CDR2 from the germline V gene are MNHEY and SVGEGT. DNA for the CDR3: TGTGCCAGCAGTTTGACAGGTTCCCTCGATGGCTACACCTTC. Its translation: CASSLTGSLDGYTF.

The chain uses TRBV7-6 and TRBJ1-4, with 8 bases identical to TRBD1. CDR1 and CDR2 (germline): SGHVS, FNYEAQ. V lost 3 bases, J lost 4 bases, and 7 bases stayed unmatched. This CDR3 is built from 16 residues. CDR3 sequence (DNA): TGTGCCAGCAGCTTGGGAAGGACAGGGCATAATGAAAAACTGTTTTTT. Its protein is CASSLGRTGHNEKLFF.

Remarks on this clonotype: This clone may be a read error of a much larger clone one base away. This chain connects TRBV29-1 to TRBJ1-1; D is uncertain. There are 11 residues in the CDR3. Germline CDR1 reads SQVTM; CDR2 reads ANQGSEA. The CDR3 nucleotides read TGCAGAGTAGCGGTGAACACTGAAGCTTTCTTT. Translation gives CRVAVNTEAFF.

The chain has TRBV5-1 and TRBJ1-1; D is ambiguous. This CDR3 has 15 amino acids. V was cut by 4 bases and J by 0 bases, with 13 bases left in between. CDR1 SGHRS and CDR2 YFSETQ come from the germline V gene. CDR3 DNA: TGCGCCAGCAGCCAAGATGAGCGCATGAACACTGAAGCTTTCTTT. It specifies CASSQDERMNTEAFF.

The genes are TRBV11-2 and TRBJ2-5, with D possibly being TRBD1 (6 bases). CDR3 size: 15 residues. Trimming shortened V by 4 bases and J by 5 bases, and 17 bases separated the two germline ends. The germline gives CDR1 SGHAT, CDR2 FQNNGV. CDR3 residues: CASSSRDTATETQYF. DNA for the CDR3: TGTGCCAGCAGCTCCAGGGACACCGCGACGGAGACCCAGTACTTC.

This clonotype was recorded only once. CDR3 bases: TGTGCCAGCAGCCCCCAGCTTACAGGGATCGCTTTCTTT. It encodes CASSPQLTGIAFF. This chain connects TRBV7-6 to TRBJ1-1, with D perhaps TRBD1 (6 bases). Trimming shortened V by 5 bases and J by 11 bases, and 18 bases separated the two germline ends. The length of the CDR3 is 13 residues. CDR1 and CDR2 (germline): SGHVS, FNYEAQ.

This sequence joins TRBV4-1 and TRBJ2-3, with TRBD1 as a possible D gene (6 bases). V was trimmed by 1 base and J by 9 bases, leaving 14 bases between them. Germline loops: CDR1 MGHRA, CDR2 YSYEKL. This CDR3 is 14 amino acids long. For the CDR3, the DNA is TGCGCCAGCAGCCAAGTCCACAGGGAAGGCACGCAGTATTTT. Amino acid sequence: CASSQVHREGTQYF.

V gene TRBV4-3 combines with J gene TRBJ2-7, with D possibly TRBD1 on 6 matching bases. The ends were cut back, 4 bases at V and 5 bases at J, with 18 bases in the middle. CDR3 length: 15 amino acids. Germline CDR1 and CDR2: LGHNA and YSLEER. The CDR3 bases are TGCGCCAGCAGCCCCATTGTCGGACAGATCCACGAGCAGTACTTC. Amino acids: CASSPIVGQIHEQYF.

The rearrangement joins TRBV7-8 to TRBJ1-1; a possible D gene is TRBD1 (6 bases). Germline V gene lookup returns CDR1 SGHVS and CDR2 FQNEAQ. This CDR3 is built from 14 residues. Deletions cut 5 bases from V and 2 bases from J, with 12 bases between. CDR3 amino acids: CASSQGTRNTEAFF. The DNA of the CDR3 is TGTGCCAGCAGCCAAGGGACACGTAACACTGAAGCTTTCTTT.

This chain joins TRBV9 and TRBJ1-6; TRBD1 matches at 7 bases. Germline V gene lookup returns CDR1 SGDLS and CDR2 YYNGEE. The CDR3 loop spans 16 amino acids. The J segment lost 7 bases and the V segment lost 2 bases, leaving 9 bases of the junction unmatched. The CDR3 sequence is CASSVDRSSPNSPLHF. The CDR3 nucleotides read TGTGCCAGCAGCGTGGACAGGTCCTCGCCGAATTCACCCCTCCACTTT. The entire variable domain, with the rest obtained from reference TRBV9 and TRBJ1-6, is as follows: DSGVTQTPKHLITATGQRVTLRCSPRSGDLSVYWYQQSLDQGLQFLIQYYNGEERAKGNILERFSAQQFPDLHSELNLSSLELGDSALYFCASSVDRSSPNSPLHFGNGTRLTVT.

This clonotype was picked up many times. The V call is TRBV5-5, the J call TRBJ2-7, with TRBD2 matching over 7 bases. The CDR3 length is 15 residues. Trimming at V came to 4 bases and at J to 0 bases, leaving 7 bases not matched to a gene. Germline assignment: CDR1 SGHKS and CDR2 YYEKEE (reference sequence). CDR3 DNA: TGTGCCAGCAGCGTCGGGGGGACCAGCTCCTACGAGCAGTACTTC. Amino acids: CASSVGGTSSYEQYF.

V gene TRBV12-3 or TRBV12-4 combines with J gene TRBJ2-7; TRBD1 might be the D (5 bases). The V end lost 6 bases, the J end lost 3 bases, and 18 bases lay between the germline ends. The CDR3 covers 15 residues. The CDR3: CASRSGLQGVYEQYF. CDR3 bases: TGTGCCAGCAGGTCGGGCCTTCAAGGGGTCTACGAGCAGTACTTC.

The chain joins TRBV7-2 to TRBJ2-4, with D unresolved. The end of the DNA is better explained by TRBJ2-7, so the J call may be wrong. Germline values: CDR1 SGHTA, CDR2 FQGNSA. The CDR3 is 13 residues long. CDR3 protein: CASGPTEGIEQYF. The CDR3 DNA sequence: TGTGCCAGCGGCCCTACGGAAGGGATCGAGCAGTACTTC.

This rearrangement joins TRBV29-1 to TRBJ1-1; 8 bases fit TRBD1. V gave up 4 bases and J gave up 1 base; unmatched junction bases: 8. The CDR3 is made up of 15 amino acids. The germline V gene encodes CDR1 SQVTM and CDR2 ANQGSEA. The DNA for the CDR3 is TGCAGCGTTGTATATCCCGACAGGGGGAACACTGAAGCTTTCTTT. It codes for CSVVYPDRGNTEAFF.

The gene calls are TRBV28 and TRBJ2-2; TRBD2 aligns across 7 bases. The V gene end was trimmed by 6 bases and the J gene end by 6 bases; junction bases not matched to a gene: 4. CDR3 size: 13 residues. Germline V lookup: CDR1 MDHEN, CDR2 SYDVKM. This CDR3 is CASREGGAGELFF. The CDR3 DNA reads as TGTGCCAGCAGGGAGGGAGGGGCCGGGGAGCTGTTTTTT.